This TCR beta chain stems from a study of cytomegalovirus exposure and HLA in healthy donors. About the study: In a previous analysis, around 120 million unique TCR beta sequences were found from some 180 million T cells.

This CDR3 has 16 amino acids. Germline CDR1 MNHEY, CDR2 SMNVEV (reference sequence). Between the trimmed V and J ends, which lost 5 bases and 8 bases, there was a span of 24 bases. Turning to this clone: What it binds is not known.

The PCR employed 60 Vbeta primers together with 13 Jbeta primers. Here immunoSEQ multiplex PCR was the method, and the copy in TCRdb shows in-frame clones only, minus some. The table shows fewer than 300,000 clones, with about 80% occurring only once. Study-wide points: Most likely, a cluster of highly shared sequence variants arose as a sequencing artifact. Fewer N-insertions (relative to the roughly 730-donor mean) were reportedly seen in an Asian-associated ancestry cluster in a later analysis. The HLA-A and HLA-B alleles of most subjects were reportedly predicted accurately from TCR beta sequences.

The sample comprised PBMCs. The TCR was taken from a girl aged 2-9 years in good health and CMV-seronegative. V usage is TRBV27 and J usage is TRBJ1-2; the D is unclear. The CDR3 DNA follows: TGTGCCAGCAGTCCCTACCCCACGGACTCTTTCTGGGGCTACACCTTC. This translates into CASSPYPTDSFWGYTF.